This T cell receptor beta chain appears in the sequencing data of a study of cytomegalovirus exposure and HLA in healthy donors. Overall study findings and caveats: It was in a later analysis that TCR association rates were seen to vary by HLA locus, highest for DRB1 and lowest for HLA-C. A later analysis showed HLA-associated TCR beta chains outstripping equally common others in clonal expansion.

On this clone: Its antigen is unidentified.

The PCR employed 60 Vbeta primers together with 13 Jbeta primers. The protocol was immunoSEQ multiplex PCR, while the TCRdb copy is restricted to in-frame clones and leaves out a portion. The table records roughly 160,000 clones, about 71% of them present only once. This receptor was identified in a woman aged 25 to 39 in good health and CMV-seronegative. Sequences were obtained from PBMCs.

The CDR3: CASSLSGMTGEDIQETQYF. In DNA form, the CDR3 reads TGTGCCAGCAGTTTATCGGGGATGACAGGGGAAGACATCCAAGAGACCCAGTACTTC. This chain connects TRBV27 to TRBJ2-5, with 8 bases matching TRBD1. Looked up from germline, CDR1 is MNHEY and CDR2 is SMNVEV (reference sequence). V was pared by 0 bases and J by 1 base, with 13 bases of the junction left unmatched. The CDR3 runs to 19 residues.